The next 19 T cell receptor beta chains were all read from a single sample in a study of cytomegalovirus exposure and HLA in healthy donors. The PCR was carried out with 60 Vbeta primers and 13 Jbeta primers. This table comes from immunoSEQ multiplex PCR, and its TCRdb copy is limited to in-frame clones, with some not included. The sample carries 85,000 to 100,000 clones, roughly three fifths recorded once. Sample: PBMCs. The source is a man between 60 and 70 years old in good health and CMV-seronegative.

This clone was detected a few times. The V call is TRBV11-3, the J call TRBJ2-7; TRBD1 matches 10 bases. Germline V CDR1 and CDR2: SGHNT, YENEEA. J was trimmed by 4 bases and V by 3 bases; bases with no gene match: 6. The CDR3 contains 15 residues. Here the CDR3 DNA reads TGTGCCAGCAGCTTTGGGGGACAGGGGTATTACGAGCAGTACTTC. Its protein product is CASSFGGQGYYEQYF.

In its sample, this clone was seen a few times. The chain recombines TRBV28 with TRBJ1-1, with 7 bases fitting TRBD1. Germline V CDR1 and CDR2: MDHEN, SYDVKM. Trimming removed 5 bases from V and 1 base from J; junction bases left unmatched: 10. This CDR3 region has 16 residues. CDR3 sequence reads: CASSPTGVVWNTEAFF. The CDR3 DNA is TGTGCCAGCAGTCCAACAGGGGTAGTTTGGAACACTGAAGCTTTCTTT.

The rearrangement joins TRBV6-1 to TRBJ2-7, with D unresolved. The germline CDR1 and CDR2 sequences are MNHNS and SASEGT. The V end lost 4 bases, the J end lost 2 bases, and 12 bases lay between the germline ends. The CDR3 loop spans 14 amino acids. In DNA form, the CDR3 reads TGTGCCAGCAGTGCCTCCCGGCTAGCCTACGAGCAGTACTTC. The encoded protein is CASSASRLAYEQYF.

The CDR3 coding sequence is TGTGCCATCAGTGAGCAAGGGGGGGTGAAGAACACTGAAGCTTTCTTT. This encodes CAISEQGGVKNTEAFF. The chain combines TRBV10-3 with TRBJ1-1, with D perhaps TRBD1 (6 bases). V lost 2 bases and J lost 1, with 14 bases in between. The CDR3 loop spans 16 amino acids. Germline values: CDR1 ENHRY, CDR2 SYGVKD.

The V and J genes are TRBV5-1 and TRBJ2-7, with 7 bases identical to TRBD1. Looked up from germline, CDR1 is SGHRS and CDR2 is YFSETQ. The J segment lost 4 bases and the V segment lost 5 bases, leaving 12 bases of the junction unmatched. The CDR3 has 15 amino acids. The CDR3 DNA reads TGCGCCAGCAGTGATACAGGGGATGTAACGTACGAGCAGTACTTC. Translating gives CASSDTGDVTYEQYF.

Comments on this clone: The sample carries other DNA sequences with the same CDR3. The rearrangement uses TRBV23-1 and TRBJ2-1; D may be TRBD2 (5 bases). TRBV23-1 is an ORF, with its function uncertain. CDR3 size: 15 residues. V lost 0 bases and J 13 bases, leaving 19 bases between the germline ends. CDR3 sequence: CASSQSRGFSGNQFF. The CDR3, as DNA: TGCGCCAGCAGTCAATCGAGAGGGTTTTCGGGGAACCAGTTCTTC.

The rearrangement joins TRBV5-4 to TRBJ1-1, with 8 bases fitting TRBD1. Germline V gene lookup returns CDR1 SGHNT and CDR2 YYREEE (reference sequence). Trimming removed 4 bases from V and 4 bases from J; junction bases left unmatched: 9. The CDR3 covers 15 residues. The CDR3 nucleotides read TGTGCCAGCAGCCCCCAGCAGGGGGCCGGCACTGAAGCTTTCTTT. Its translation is CASSPQQGAGTEAFF.

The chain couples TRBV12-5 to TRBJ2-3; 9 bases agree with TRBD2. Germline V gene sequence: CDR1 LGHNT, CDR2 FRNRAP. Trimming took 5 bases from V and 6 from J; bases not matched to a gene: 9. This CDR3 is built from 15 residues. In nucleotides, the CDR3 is TGTGCTAGTGGTCGCCGCAGCGGGGGGACCGATACGCAGTATTTT. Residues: CASGRRSGGTDTQYF.

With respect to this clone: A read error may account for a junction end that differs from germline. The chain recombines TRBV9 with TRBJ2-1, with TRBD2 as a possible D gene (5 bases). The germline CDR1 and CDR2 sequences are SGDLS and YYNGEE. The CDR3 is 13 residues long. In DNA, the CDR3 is TGTGCCAGCAGCGTAGTCCACGGGGATGAGCGGTTCTTC. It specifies CASSVVHGDERFF.

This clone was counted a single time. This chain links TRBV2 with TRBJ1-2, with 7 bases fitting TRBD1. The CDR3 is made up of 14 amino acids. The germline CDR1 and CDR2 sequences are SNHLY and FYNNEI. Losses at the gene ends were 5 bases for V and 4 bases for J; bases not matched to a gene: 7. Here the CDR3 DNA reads TGTGCCAGCAGTCAACAGGGGAATGGCTATGGCTACACCTTC. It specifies CASSQQGNGYGYTF.

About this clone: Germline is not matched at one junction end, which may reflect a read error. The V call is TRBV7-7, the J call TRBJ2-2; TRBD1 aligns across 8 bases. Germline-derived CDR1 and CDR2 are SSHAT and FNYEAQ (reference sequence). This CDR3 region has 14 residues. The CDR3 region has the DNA TGTGCTAGCAGCTTAGACAGGGGCACCGGGGAGCTGTTTTTT. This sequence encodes CASSLDRGTGELFF. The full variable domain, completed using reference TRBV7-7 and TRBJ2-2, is GAGVSQSPRYKVTKRGQDVTLRCDPISSHATLYWYQQALGQGPEFLTYFNYEAQPDKSGLPSDRFSAERPEGSISTLTIQRTEQRDSAMYRCASSLDRGTGELFFGEGSRLTVL.

CDR3: CASSDPGLSSSYEQYF. The CDR3 nucleotides are TGCGCCAGCAGTGACCCGGGACTATCAAGCTCCTACGAGCAGTACTTC. This chain uses TRBV10-2 with TRBJ2-7; 7 bases match TRBD2. V gave up 3 bases and J gave up 0 bases; unmatched junction bases: 8. The CDR3 has 16 amino acids. CDR1 is WSHSY and CDR2 is SAAADI in the germline V gene.

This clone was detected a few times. The CDR3 DNA follows: TGCAGCGTCACCTCGGGACAGCTTCAAGAGACCCAGTACTTC. As protein: CSVTSGQLQETQYF. This chain links TRBV29-1 with TRBJ2-5; 7 bases are shared with TRBD1. The length of the CDR3 is 14 residues. Trimming removed 6 bases from V and 2 bases from J; junction bases left unmatched: 9. The germline V gene encodes CDR1 SQVTM and CDR2 ANQGSEA.

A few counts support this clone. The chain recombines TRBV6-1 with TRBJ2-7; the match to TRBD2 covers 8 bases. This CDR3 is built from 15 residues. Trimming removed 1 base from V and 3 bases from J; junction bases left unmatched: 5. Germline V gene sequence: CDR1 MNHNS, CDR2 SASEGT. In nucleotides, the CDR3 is TGTGCCAGCAGTGAAGAAGCGGGAGCCAACTACGAGCAGTACTTC. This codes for CASSEEAGANYEQYF.

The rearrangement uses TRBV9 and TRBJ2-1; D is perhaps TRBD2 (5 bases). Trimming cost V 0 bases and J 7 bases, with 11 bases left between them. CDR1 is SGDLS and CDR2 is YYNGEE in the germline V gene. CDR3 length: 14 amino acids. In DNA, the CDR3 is TGTGCCAGCAGCGTAGCTACGGGGTCGAATGAGCAGTTCTTC. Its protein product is CASSVATGSNEQFF.

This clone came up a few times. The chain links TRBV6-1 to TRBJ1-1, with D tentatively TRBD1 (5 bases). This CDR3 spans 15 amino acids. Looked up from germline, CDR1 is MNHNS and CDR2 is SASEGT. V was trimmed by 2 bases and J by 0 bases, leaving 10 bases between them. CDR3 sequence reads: CASSELDTMNTEAFF. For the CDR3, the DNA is TGTGCCAGCAGTGAATTGGACACCATGAACACTGAAGCTTTCTTT.

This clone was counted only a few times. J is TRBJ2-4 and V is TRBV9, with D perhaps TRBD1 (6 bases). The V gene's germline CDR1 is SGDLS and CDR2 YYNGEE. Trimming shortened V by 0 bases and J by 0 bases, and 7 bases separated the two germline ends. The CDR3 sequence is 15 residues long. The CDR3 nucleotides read TGTGCCAGCAGCGTAGTAGGGGGAGCCAAAAACATTCAGTACTTC. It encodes CASSVVGGAKNIQYF.

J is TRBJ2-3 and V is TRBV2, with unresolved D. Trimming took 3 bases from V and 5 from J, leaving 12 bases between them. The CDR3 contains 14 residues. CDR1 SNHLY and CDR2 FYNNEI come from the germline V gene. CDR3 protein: CASSDANVIDTQYF. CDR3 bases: TGTGCCAGCAGTGATGCTAATGTCATAGATACGCAGTATTTT.

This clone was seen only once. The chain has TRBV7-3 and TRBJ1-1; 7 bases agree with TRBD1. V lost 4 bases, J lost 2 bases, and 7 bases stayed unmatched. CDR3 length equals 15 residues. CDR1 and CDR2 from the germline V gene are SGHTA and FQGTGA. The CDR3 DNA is TGTGCCAGCAGCTCTCTGGGACAGCCCAACACTGAAGCTTTCTTT. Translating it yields CASSSLGQPNTEAFF.